Below are 26 T cell receptor beta chains sequenced from a single sample in a study of T cells in Graves' hyperthyroidism and ophthalmopathy. The investigators amplified TCR beta CDR3 regions from RNA transcripts. First-round RT-PCR with HTBI primers amplified the TCR CDR3 region. A single record per CDR3 protein comes from TCRdb applying MiXCR to the multiplex PCR reads. The table has over 250,000 distinct CDR3 sequences, roughly 13% seen once. The sample consisted of blood. All receptors come from a woman aged 40-49 years with Graves' ophthalmopathy.

This clonotype turned up a few times. The CDR3 here is CASSGAVRHLDKPNTEAFVFF. As DNA, the CDR3 is TGTGCCAGCAGCGGCGCGGTGAGACACCTCGATAAACCGAACACTGAAGCTTTCGTTTTCTTT. The V and J genes are TRBV11-2 and TRBJ1-1; no definite D call. Germline assignment: CDR1 SGHAT and CDR2 FQNNGV. The CDR3 covers 21 residues. The V and J ends lost 5 bases and 13 bases respectively, with 44 bases between them.

This clonotype was found a few times. An end of the junction does not agree with germline; a read error may underlie this. The rearrangement uses TRBV13 and TRBJ2-5; 11 bases line up with TRBD1. Germline V lookup: CDR1 PRHDT, CDR2 FYEKMQ (reference sequence). The CDR3 is 13 residues long. CDR3 nucleotides: TGTGCCTGCAGCCGGGACAGGGGGGAGACCCAGTACTTC. As protein: CACSRDRGETQYF.

This clonotype has only a few counts. The rearrangement joins TRBV12-3 or TRBV12-4 to TRBJ2-7, with D perhaps TRBD2 (7 bases). V lost 7 bases, J lost 2 bases, and 30 bases lay in between. CDR3 length equals 19 residues. CDR3 nucleotides: TGTGCCAGCACCTCCGAGTCAGGGACTAACGGGGGCCCAGCCTACGAGCAGTACTTC. Its protein product is CASTSESGTNGGPAYEQYF.

The chain has TRBV4-2 and TRBJ2-7, with D possibly called TRBD1 or TRBD2 (5 bases each). Germline-derived CDR1 and CDR2 are LGHNA and YNFKEQ. The V and J ends lost 1 base and 5 bases respectively, with 18 bases between them. The CDR3 has 16 amino acids. The CDR3 loop reads CASSQGGPGWTHEQYF. Here the CDR3 DNA reads TGTGCCAGCAGCCAAGGGGGCCCTGGTTGGACTCACGAGCAGTACTTC.

The chain links TRBV20-1 to TRBJ2-1, with 11 bases aligning to TRBD2. CDR1 and CDR2 from the germline V gene are DFQATT and SNEGSKA (reference sequence). Trimming took 3 bases from V and 4 from J; bases not matched to a gene: 5. The CDR3 is 15 amino acids. The CDR3 reads CSARDTSGGYNEQFF. CDR3 DNA sequence: TGCAGTGCTAGGGATACTAGCGGGGGTTACAATGAGCAGTTCTTC.

Concerning this clonotype: This sequence may be a read error, since a much larger clone differs from it by one base. The rearrangement uses TRBV24-1 and TRBJ2-4; D is unresolved. Germline CDR1 and CDR2: KGHDR and SFDVKD. The CDR3 covers 13 residues. The CDR3 loop reads CATSEGVKNIQCF. Here the CDR3 DNA reads TGTGCCACCAGTGAGGGTGTCAAAAACATTCAGTGCTTC.

This clonotype has a handful of counts. CDR3 sequence: CASRWDRVPPRSYEQYF. In nucleotides, the CDR3 is TGTGCCAGCAGGTGGGACAGGGTTCCTCCCAGGTCGTACGAGCAGTACTTC. This chain connects TRBV6-4 to TRBJ2-7; 9 nucleotides match TRBD1. CDR3 length equals 17 residues. The trim removed 6 bases at V and 4 bases at J, leaving 16 bases unmatched. Germline CDR1 MRHNA, CDR2 SNTAGT.

CDR3 region: CASSLMDTTEAFF. The DNA of the CDR3 is TGTGCCAGCAGCTTAATGGACACCACTGAAGCTTTCTTT. The chain combines TRBV7-9 with TRBJ1-1; perhaps TRBD1 as D (5 bases). Germline CDR1 is SEHNR and CDR2 is FQNEAQ (reference sequence). V was shortened by 2 bases and J by 4 bases, with 8 bases between the two germline ends. There are 13 residues in the CDR3.

This clonotype was picked up a small number of times. J is TRBJ2-7 and V is TRBV20-1; unclear D gene. Trimming removed 2 bases from V and 3 bases from J, with 8 bases in between. Germline V gene sequence: CDR1 DFQATT, CDR2 SNEGSKA (reference sequence). The length of the CDR3 is 12 residues. This CDR3 reads CSARLIRYEQYF. Here the CDR3 DNA reads TGCAGTGCTAGACTGATCCGCTACGAGCAGTACTTC.

This clonotype occurred many times. V usage is TRBV6-1 and J usage is TRBJ1-4; the match to TRBD1 covers 9 bases. Losses at the gene ends were 5 bases for V and 0 bases for J; bases not matched to a gene: 4. This CDR3 has 16 residues. CDR1 and CDR2 from the germline V gene are MNHNS and SASEGT. The CDR3 region is CASSSGQGTTNEKLFF. The CDR3 region has the DNA TGTGCCAGCAGTTCGGGACAGGGTACAACTAATGAAAAACTGTTTTTT.

This clonotype was observed many times. The chain combines TRBV27 with TRBJ1-1, with D perhaps TRBD1 (5 bases). The CDR3 totals 16 residues. Trimming pared 2 bases from V and 2 bases from J, leaving 15 bases between. Germline CDR1 is MNHEY and CDR2 is SMNVEV (reference sequence). CDR3 sequence reads: CASSLRIRGGNTEAFF. CDR3 nucleotides: TGTGCCAGCAGTTTACGGATAAGGGGCGGCAACACTGAAGCTTTCTTT.

This clonotype was counted many times. The chain links TRBV2 to TRBJ1-2, with TRBD1 as a possible D gene (5 bases). Germline CDR1 reads SNHLY; CDR2 reads FYNNEI. V was shortened by 6 bases and J by 7 bases, with 21 bases between the two germline ends. CDR3 size: 15 residues. This chain's CDR3 is CASRATGTRGGGYTF. CDR3 DNA sequence: TGTGCCAGCAGGGCTACCGGGACTCGGGGGGGTGGCTACACCTTC.

This clonotype showed up many times. The rearrangement links TRBV6-2 or TRBV6-3 to TRBJ2-1, with 7 bases lining up with TRBD2. Germline values: CDR1 MNHEY, CDR2 SVGEGT. The CDR3 is 15 amino acids. Trimming removed 2 bases from V and 10 bases from J; junction bases left unmatched: 11. The CDR3 spells CASSYRTRGLVEQFF. CDR3 DNA: TGTGCCAGCAGTTACCGGACTAGAGGGCTAGTCGAGCAGTTCTTC.

This clonotype was seen at least ten times. The chain is built from TRBV6-1 and TRBJ1-1, with D maybe TRBD1 (6 bases). CDR1 and CDR2 (germline): MNHNS, SASEGT. This CDR3 region has 14 residues. Trimming stripped 11 bases from V and 0 bases from J, with 16 bases between. CDR3 nucleotide sequence: TGTGCCGGAACTCACAGGGACATGAACACTGAAGCTTTCTTT. Translation gives CAGTHRDMNTEAFF.

The chain carries TRBV4-1 and TRBJ2-4, with D uncertain. Germline V gene lookup returns CDR1 MGHRA and CDR2 YSYEKL. The length of the CDR3 is 14 residues. V was trimmed by 2 bases and J by 3 bases, leaving 8 bases between them. The CDR3 DNA sequence: TGCGCCAGCAGCCAACCTTGGGTCAAAAACATTCAGTACTTC. It is translated as CASSQPWVKNIQYF.

In its sample, this clonotype was seen many times. This rearrangement joins TRBV30 to TRBJ1-3, with a tentative D call TRBD1 (5 bases). Germline lookup yields CDR1 GTSNPN and CDR2 SVGIG (reference sequence). This CDR3 region has 14 residues. Trimming took 4 bases from V and 0 from J, leaving 10 bases between them. CDR3 nucleotides: TGTGCCTGGATCGCGGACAACTCTGGAAACACCATATATTTT. Translation gives CAWIADNSGNTIYF.

The chain has TRBV6-2 or TRBV6-3 and TRBJ1-5; 7 nucleotides align to TRBD1. The CDR3 has 15 residues. After removal of 6 bases from V and 3 bases from J, the junction contained 8 bases not matched to a gene. The germline gives CDR1 MNHEY, CDR2 SVGEGT. The chain's CDR3 is CASRPRTGPNQPQHF. CDR3 nucleotide sequence: TGTGCCAGCAGACCCCGGACAGGCCCCAATCAGCCCCAGCATTTT.

Turning to this clonotype: This may arise from a read error, as a much more abundant clone is one base away. The chain is built from TRBV5-5 and TRBJ1-2; the match to TRBD1 covers 7 bases. The germline gives CDR1 SGHKS, CDR2 YYEKEE (reference sequence). The CDR3 is 15 residues long. The chain's CDR3 is CASSQRQGTNYGYAF. Written as DNA, the CDR3 is TGTGCCAGCAGCCAGAGACAGGGAACTAACTATGGCTACGCCTTC.

This clonotype was observed many times. The V and J genes are TRBV20-1 and TRBJ2-1; tentatively, D is TRBD1 (5 bases). CDR3 length: 15 residues. Germline CDR1 is DFQATT and CDR2 is SNEGSKA (reference sequence). Trimming cost V 1 base and J 1 base, with 11 bases left between them. The CDR3 region has the DNA TGCAGTGCTAGAGTTCTTCGGACATCCTACAATGAGCAGTTCTTC. It codes for CSARVLRTSYNEQFF.

The chain recombines TRBV19 with TRBJ2-2; 9 positions match TRBD1. There are 16 residues in the CDR3. Germline CDR1 LNHDA, CDR2 SQIVND (reference sequence). The junction had 8 bases not matched to a gene; V was cut back by 5 bases and J by 4 bases. CDR3 region: CASSPRNRGPTGELFF. CDR3 sequence (DNA): TGTGCCAGTAGTCCACGTAACAGGGGGCCCACCGGGGAGCTGTTTTTT.

The sample holds many counts of this clonotype. The gene calls are TRBV2 and TRBJ1-1, with 10 bases identical to TRBD1. With 5 bases clipped from V and 6 bases from J, the junction kept 6 bases outside the gene matches. Germline V gene lookup returns CDR1 SNHLY and CDR2 FYNNEI. This CDR3 spans 14 amino acids. In nucleotides, the CDR3 is TGTGCCAGCAGTCTGGGACAGGGGAGCGCTGAAGCTTTCTTT. This encodes CASSLGQGSAEAFF.

The genes are TRBV18 and TRBJ2-6, with D perhaps assigned TRBD1 or TRBD2 (5 bases each). Between the trimmed V and J ends, which lost 1 base and 2 bases, there was a span of 21 bases. Germline CDR1 reads KGHSH; CDR2 reads LQKENI. The CDR3 covers 20 residues. The CDR3 nucleotides read TGTGCCAGCTCACCACTGACAGCCCCTCAGGGAGTTACTGGGGCCAACGTCCTGACTTTC. This gives the protein CASSPLTAPQGVTGANVLTF.

This clonotype was seen at least ten times. The chain uses TRBV6-6 and TRBJ2-5; the D call may be TRBD1 or TRBD2 (5 bases each). CDR3 length: 15 residues. The V gene lost 0 bases and the J gene lost 5 bases, with 13 bases spanning the gap. Germline CDR1 MNHNY, CDR2 SVGAGI (reference sequence). Written as DNA, the CDR3 is TGTGCCAGCAGTTACTCAATTGGGGGATCGGAGACCCAGTACTTC. Its translation is CASSYSIGGSETQYF.

In this sample, this clonotype turned up many times. This sequence joins TRBV12-3 or TRBV12-4 and TRBJ2-6, with a possible D match to TRBD2 (6 bases). The length of the CDR3 is 15 residues. Trimming removed 5 bases from V and 2 bases from J, with 10 bases in between. The chain's CDR3 is CASSRRGAGANVLTF. The CDR3 DNA follows: TGTGCCAGCAGTCGGAGGGGAGCTGGGGCCAACGTCCTGACTTTC.

In its sample, this clonotype was seen many times. The chain has TRBV29-1 and TRBJ2-2; D not certain. V gave up 5 bases and J gave up 3 bases, with 7 bases separating them. Per germline, CDR1 SQVTM and CDR2 ANQGSEA. The CDR3 is 12 amino acids. The CDR3 is CSVLSDTGELFF. The CDR3 coding sequence is TGCAGCGTTCTTTCCGACACCGGGGAGCTGTTTTTT.

The V call is TRBV25-1, the J call TRBJ2-2, with D possibly TRBD1 on 6 matching bases. Germline V lookup: CDR1 MGHDK, CDR2 SYGVNS. The CDR3 totals 16 residues. V gave up 2 bases and J gave up 4 bases, with 14 bases separating them. As DNA, the CDR3 is TGTGCCAGCAGTGAAGACGTTATACAGGGCACCGGGGAGCTGTTTTTT. It is translated as CASSEDVIQGTGELFF.